These T cell receptor beta chains were read from a single sample in a study of a mutant IDH1 vaccine in newly diagnosed glioma. The data were produced by immunoSEQ multiplex PCR, yet TCRdb's version contains in-frame clones alone and is incomplete. Among tens of thousands of clones listed, about 80% were seen once. Antigens for these TCRs are unknown. This specimen was PBMCs, taken from a glioma patient whose treatment included an IDH1 peptide vaccine. The receptors were gathered from a middle-aged man with glioma. The CDR3 runs from the conserved cysteine through the conserved F or W. A row's size may be missing; if present it is once, few, many or a size class.

size,V,CDR3
-,TRBV10-1,CASSEDRDTYEQYF
few,TRBV7-8,CASSSDPRPDEKLFF
few,TRBV7-2,CASSLRLVYSTDTQYF
few,TRBV7-8,CASSLRTGGYNSPLHF
-,TRBV6-1,CASSESGEGTQYF
-,TRBV7-2,CASSPPWRANYGYTF
few,TRBV29-1,CSVEDPDRVQGYTF
-,TRBV7-9,CASKGTEGTQYF
-,TRBV11-2,CASSSKTGGWGYGYTF
-,TRBV7-2,CASSLGSGTGVEQYF
-,TRBV2,CASTSGQGTYEQYF
once,TRBV5-1,CASSLGGAGPNTGELFF